The 7 T cell receptor beta chains presented below share a single source sample, sequenced in a study of shared clonotypes between healthy human individuals (dated by TCRdb to 2020 to 2021). Receptor libraries were prepared by the immunoSEQ multiplex PCR assay. In TCRdb, the immuneACCESS table is reduced to in-frame sequences with V and J assigned. These tables do not hold every clone; where another copy was compared, an unresolved V gene accounts for under half, and the others remain unexplained. The table for this sample lists over a million clones; about 80% of them were counted only once. The ten biggest clones cover 1.4% of the sample. The sample comprised memory CD4+ T cells sorted from blood. The meaning of the sample's cell subset or site label: CD45RA-negative fraction. The receptors were gathered from a man aged 18 to 29 in good health.

The rearrangement joins TRBV7-9 to TRBJ1-1; D remains unclear. CDR1 and CDR2 from the germline V gene are SEHNR and FQNEAQ (reference sequence). V was pared by 1 base and J by 1 base, with 7 bases between. The length of the CDR3 is 14 residues. CDR3 region: CASSLEVRNTEAFF. The CDR3 nucleotides are TGTGCCAGCAGCTTAGAGGTTCGGAACACTGAAGCTTTCTTT.

The chain carries TRBV7-3 and TRBJ1-6, with D uncertain. Germline V gene lookup returns CDR1 SGHTA and CDR2 FQGTGA. The CDR3 totals 12 residues. The germline V and J ends were trimmed by 2 bases and 7 bases, with 3 bases remaining between them. In nucleotides, the CDR3 is TGTGCCAGCAGCTTAGGGAATTCACCCCTCCACTTT. Encoded protein: CASSLGNSPLHF.

The chain recombines TRBV12-5 with TRBJ2-5; 11 positions match TRBD2. The CDR3 is made up of 16 amino acids. The germline V gene has CDR1 LGHNT and CDR2 FRNRAP. With V trimmed by 1 base and J by 0 bases, 1 base remained unmatched. Written as DNA, the CDR3 is TGTGCTAGTGGTTTGGGGACTAGCGGGCACCAAGAGACCCAGTACTTC. Encoded protein: CASGLGTSGHQETQYF.

For this clone: With only one base between it and a far larger clone, this is likely a read error. The rearrangement links TRBV28 to TRBJ2-1; 15 nucleotides line up with TRBD2. V dropped 5 bases and J dropped 7; count of bases not matched to a gene: 0. This CDR3 is built from 14 residues. The germline V gene encodes CDR1 MDHEN and CDR2 SYDVKM. CDR3 amino acids: CASSGTSGGNEQFF. CDR3 nucleotides: TGTGCCAGCAGTGGGACTAGCGGGGGGAATGAGCAGTTCTTC.

CDR3 sequence (DNA): TGTGCCAGCGGTACAGGGAGCAGAGAGACCCAGTACTTC. Its translation is CASGTGSRETQYF. The chain combines TRBV5-8 with TRBJ2-5; D is possibly TRBD1 (6 bases). The V end was cut by 7 bases, the J end by 4 bases, with 14 bases between. The CDR3 is 13 amino acids. The germline CDR1 and CDR2 sequences are SGHTS and YDEGEE.

The CDR3 nucleotides read TGTGCCAGCAGCTTATACTACGACGGATCCTACGAGCAGTACTTC. Amino acid sequence: CASSLYYDGSYEQYF. The gene calls are TRBV7-2 and TRBJ2-7, with D uncertain. Germline V lookup: CDR1 SGHTA, CDR2 FQGNSA. V was shortened by 2 bases and J by 1 base, with 12 bases between the two germline ends. The CDR3 has 15 amino acids.

V is TRBV7-3 and J is TRBJ2-5, with D perhaps being TRBD1 or TRBD2 (5 bases each). Trimming removed 8 bases at V and 1 base at J, with 11 bases between. The CDR3 consists of 13 residues. Germline CDR1 and CDR2: SGHTA and FQGTGA. The CDR3 region has the DNA TGTGCCAGCGGTTCGGGGACCCAAGAGACCCAGTACTTC. Encoded protein: CASGSGTQETQYF.